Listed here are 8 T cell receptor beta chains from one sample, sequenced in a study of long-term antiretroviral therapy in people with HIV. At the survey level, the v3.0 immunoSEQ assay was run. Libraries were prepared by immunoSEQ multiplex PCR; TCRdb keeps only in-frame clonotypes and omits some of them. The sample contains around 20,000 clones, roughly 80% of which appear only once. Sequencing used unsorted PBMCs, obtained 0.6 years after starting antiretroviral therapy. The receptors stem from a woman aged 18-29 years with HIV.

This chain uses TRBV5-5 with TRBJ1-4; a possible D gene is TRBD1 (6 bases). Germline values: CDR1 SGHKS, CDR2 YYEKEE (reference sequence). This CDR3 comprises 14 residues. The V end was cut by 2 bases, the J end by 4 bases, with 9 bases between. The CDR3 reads CASSLQGYNEKLFF. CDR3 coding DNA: TGTGCCAGCAGCTTACAGGGATATAATGAAAAACTGTTTTTT.

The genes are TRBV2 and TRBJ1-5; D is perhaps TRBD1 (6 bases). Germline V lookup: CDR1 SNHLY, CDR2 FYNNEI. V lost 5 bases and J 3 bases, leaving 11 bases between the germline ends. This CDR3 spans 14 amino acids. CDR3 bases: TGTGCCAGCAGTCCACAGGGAATCAATCAGCCCCAGCATTTT. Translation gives CASSPQGINQPQHF. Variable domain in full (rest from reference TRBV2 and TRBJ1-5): EPEVTQTPSHQVTQMGQEVILRCVPISNHLYFYWYRQILGQKVEFLVSFYNNEISEKSEIFDDQFSVERPDGSNFTLKIRSTKLEDSAMYFCASSPQGINQPQHFGDGTRLSIL.

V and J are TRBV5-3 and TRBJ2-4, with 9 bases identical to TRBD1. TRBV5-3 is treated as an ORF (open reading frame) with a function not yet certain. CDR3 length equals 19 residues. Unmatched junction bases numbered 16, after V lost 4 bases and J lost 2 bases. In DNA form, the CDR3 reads TGTGCCAGAAGCCTCCACAGACCGACAGGGGGTGGGCCCAAAAACATTCAGTACTTC. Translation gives CARSLHRPTGGGPKNIQYF.

DNA for the CDR3: TGTGCCAGCAGCTTCACAGGGGGCGCGAACACCGGGGAGCTGTTTTTT. Translated, it gives CASSFTGGANTGELFF. The chain is built from TRBV13 and TRBJ2-2; 9 positions agree with TRBD1. J gave up 0 bases and V 3 bases, and 2 bases lay outside the gene matches. The CDR3 sequence is 16 residues long. Germline V gives CDR1 PRHDT, CDR2 FYEKMQ (reference sequence).

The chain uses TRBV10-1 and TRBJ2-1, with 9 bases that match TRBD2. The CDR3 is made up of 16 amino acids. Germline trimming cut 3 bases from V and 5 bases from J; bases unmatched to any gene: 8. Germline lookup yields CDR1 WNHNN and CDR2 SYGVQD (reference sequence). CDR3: CASSEDSGSRNNEQFF. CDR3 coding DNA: TGCGCCAGCAGTGAAGATAGCGGGAGTCGAAACAATGAGCAGTTCTTC.

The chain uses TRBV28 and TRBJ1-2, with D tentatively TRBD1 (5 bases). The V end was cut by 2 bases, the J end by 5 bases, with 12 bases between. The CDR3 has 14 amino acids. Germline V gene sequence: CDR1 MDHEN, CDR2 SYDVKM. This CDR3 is CASSLPREGYGYTF. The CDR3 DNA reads TGTGCCAGCAGTTTACCCAGGGAGGGATATGGCTACACCTTC.

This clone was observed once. Here the CDR3 DNA reads TGTGCCAGCGGCGGGGGTACTTTGGAGACCCAGTACTTC. Translated: CASGGGTLETQYF. This chain uses TRBV28 with TRBJ2-5; 7 bases map to TRBD2. This CDR3 has 13 amino acids. The junction had 8 bases not matched to a gene; V was cut back by 8 bases and J by 5 bases. Germline V gene sequence: CDR1 MDHEN, CDR2 SYDVKM.

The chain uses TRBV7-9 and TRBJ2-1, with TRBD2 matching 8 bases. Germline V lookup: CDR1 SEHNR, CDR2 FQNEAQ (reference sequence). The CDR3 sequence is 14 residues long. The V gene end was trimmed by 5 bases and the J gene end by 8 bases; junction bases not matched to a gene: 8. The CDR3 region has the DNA TGTGCCAGCAGCCCAGTAGCGGGGATCGATGAGCAGTTCTTC. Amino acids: CASSPVAGIDEQFF.